Below are 2 T cell receptor beta chains sequenced from a single sample in a study of T cell repertoires in aging, cancer and after chemotherapy. Amplification of TCR beta used genomic DNA extracted from peripheral blood. TRB rearrangements spanning V, D and J were amplified using mixed TRB-A/B primers. TCRdb passed the multiplex PCR reads through MiXCR, listing each CDR3 protein once. This table holds around 2,500 distinct CDR3 sequences, 51% found once. Sequencing was performed on blood. The origin of the receptors is a human donor with a blood cancer.

The rearrangement joins TRBV7-9 to TRBJ1-2, with D possibly being TRBD1 (5 bases). V shed 3 bases and J shed 10 bases, with 9 bases lying between them. CDR3 size: 11 residues. Germline V gene lookup returns CDR1 SEHNR and CDR2 FQNEAQ (reference sequence). As DNA, the CDR3 is TGTGCCAGCAGCTTGGGGACGGCCTACACCTTC. Translating gives CASSLGTAYTF.

The rearrangement joins TRBV30 to TRBJ1-4; 8 bases fit TRBD1. Germline CDR1 and CDR2: GTSNPN and SVGIG (reference sequence). CDR3 length equals 14 residues. Trimming removed 3 bases from V and 1 base from J; junction bases left unmatched: 1. Written as DNA, the CDR3 is TGTGCCTGGAGGGACAGGGTAACTAATGAAAAACTGTTTTTT. It translates to CAWRDRVTNEKLFF.